This TCR beta chain was documented in a study of blood T cell repertoires in COVID-19. Profiled with immunoSEQ multiplex PCR; TCRdb holds only in-frame clones, not every one. The sample lists 280,000 or so clones, about 85% occurring once. J was trimmed by 10 bases and V by 4 bases; bases with no gene match: 6. The germline gives CDR1 MDHEN, CDR2 SYDVKM. This CDR3 is 15 amino acids long. The recovered donors of Cohort 3 showed two negative PCRs, clearance, or symptom resolution. The genes are TRBV28 and TRBJ1-6, with 11 bases lining up with TRBD1. Specimen: PBMCs or T cells enriched from blood (not recorded which). The clonotype was recovered from a woman in her fifties or sixties who had recovered from COVID-19. The CDR3 here is CASSSAGTGGSPLHF. Here the CDR3 DNA reads TGTGCCAGCAGTTCAGCCGGGACAGGGGGATCACCCCTCCACTTT. The complete variable domain, with remaining parts taken from reference TRBV28 and TRBJ1-6, reads DVKVTQSSRYLVKRTGEKVFLECVQDMDHENMFWYRQDPGLGLRLIYFSYDVKMKEKGDIPEGYSVSREKKERFSLILESASTNQTSMYLCASSSAGTGGSPLHFGNGTRLTVT.